The rows below give T cell receptor beta chains drawn from one sample of a study of blood T cell repertoires in COVID-19. Assay used: immunoSEQ multiplex PCR; TCRdb lists only in-frame clones, some missing. The sample carries tens of thousands of clones, approximately 83% recorded once. The sequencing sample was made of peripheral blood. The origin of the receptors is a human donor in a cohort sampled during active COVID-19. CDR3s include the opening cysteine and the closing phenylalanine or tryptophan. Fields, in order: CDR3 length, clone size, J gene, V gene, D gene, CDR3 DNA, CDR3 protein. A D gene is named only where the DNA matches it firmly. Size tells how often a clone was seen (once, few, many) or the class of an expanded clone, and some rows leave it out.

15,NA,TRBJ1-2,TRBV30,NA,TGTGCCTGCCTCACCTCCCACTGGGGCCGGTATGGCTACACCTTC,CACLTSHWGRYGYTF
14,NA,TRBJ2-5,TRBV30,NA,TGTGCCTGGAGTGGAGGGGGTTCAAGAGATACCCAGTACTTC,CAWSGGGSRDTQYF
14,NA,TRBJ1-5,TRBV19,NA,TGTGCCAGTAGTACCTCAAGAAGCGGGCAGCCCCAGCATTTT,CASSTSRSGQPQHF
15,NA,TRBJ2-2,TRBV3-1/TRBV3-2,NA,TGTGCCAGCAGCCAGCGGGACCGAAACACCGGGGAGCTGTTTTTT,CASSQRDRNTGELFF
11,NA,TRBJ1-5,TRBV18,NA,TGTGCCAGCTCACCAGGCCAGCCCCAGCATTTT,CASSPGQPQHF
10,NA,TRBJ1-1,TRBV29-1,NA,TGCAGCGTCAGGGGCACTGAAGCTTTCTTT,CSVRGTEAFF
15,NA,TRBJ2-5,TRBV6-1,TRBD2,TGTGCCAGCAGTGCAGCGACTAGCGGGAGGGAGACCCAGTACTTC,CASSAATSGRETQYF
14,NA,TRBJ2-7,TRBV7-8,NA,TGTGCCAGCACCGCGGGACCGCTCTCCTACGAGCAGTACTTC,CASTAGPLSYEQYF
15,NA,TRBJ2-7,TRBV5-1,TRBD2,TGCGCCAGCAGCCCGGCCCTTGCGGGGGGCTACGAGCAGTACTTC,CASSPALAGGYEQYF
16,NA,TRBJ2-5,TRBV5-1,TRBD2,TGCGCCAGCAGCGGCGGGACTAGCGGGAGGAGGGAGACCCAGTACTTC,CASSGGTSGRRETQYF
16,NA,TRBJ2-5,TRBV2,TRBD2,TGTGCCAGCAGTCCGATGGGCGGGGGGCCCCAAGAGACCCAGTACTTC,CASSPMGGGPQETQYF
12,NA,TRBJ2-7,TRBV5-1,NA,TGCGCCAGCAGCTTGCCGGGCTACGAGCAGTACTTC,CASSLPGYEQYF
16,NA,TRBJ1-1,TRBV2,TRBD1,TGTGCCAGCTCCCCAAGAGAGGGACAGGGGGTTACTGAAGCTTTCTTT,CASSPREGQGVTEAFF
15,NA,TRBJ2-2,TRBV19,NA,TGTGCCAGTAATTCCGGTAGAGAGGACACCGGGGAGCTGTTTTTT,CASNSGREDTGELFF
14,NA,TRBJ1-1,TRBV23-1,NA,TGCGCCAGCAGTCAACCCAGGGGAGGGACTGAAGCTTTCTTT,CASSQPRGGTEAFF
15,NA,TRBJ1-4,TRBV5-5,NA,TGTGCCAGCAGCTTATCGGACAGCAGTCATGAAAAACTGTTTTTT,CASSLSDSSHEKLFF
14,NA,TRBJ2-5,TRBV4-1,TRBD1,TGCGCCAGCAGCAGGACAGGGGCTCAAGAGACCCAGTACTTC,CASSRTGAQETQYF
18,NA,TRBJ2-6,TRBV10-2,TRBD1,TGCGCCAGCAGTTCCGGGACAGGGGGCCCGACTGGGGCCAACGTCCTGACTTTC,CASSSGTGGPTGANVLTF
12,NA,TRBJ2-3,TRBV18,NA,TGTGCCAGCTCACCAGGGGGGGATACGCAGTATTTT,CASSPGGDTQYF
14,NA,TRBJ2-7,TRBV11-3,TRBD2,TGTGCCAGCAGCTTAGGGGGAGGGAGGGACGAGCAGTACTTC,CASSLGGGRDEQYF
14,NA,TRBJ2-7,TRBV9,TRBD1,TGTGCCAGCAGCGTAATGGCAGGGACAGACGAGCAGTACTTC,CASSVMAGTDEQYF
15,NA,TRBJ2-1,TRBV6-1,TRBD2,TGTGCCAGCAGTGAGGGGAGGGCCTCCTACAATGAGCAGTTCTTC,CASSEGRASYNEQFF
16,NA,TRBJ2-3,TRBV5-1,TRBD1,TGCGCCAGCAGCTTGGTAAGGACAGGTGCCCCAGATACGCAGTATTTT,CASSLVRTGAPDTQYF
15,NA,TRBJ2-5,TRBV28,TRBD2,TGTGCCAGCACCCCGGGGGGGGTAGTAGGAGAGACCCAGTACTTC,CASTPGGVVGETQYF
12,NA,TRBJ2-3,TRBV5-1,NA,TGCGCCAGCAGCTCCCCGGCGGCTGGACAGTATTTT,CASSSPAAGQYF
15,NA,TRBJ1-3,TRBV18,NA,TGTGCCAGCTCACCCCGGGACATTCATGGAAACACCATATATTTT,CASSPRDIHGNTIYF
14,NA,TRBJ2-7,TRBV14,NA,TGTGCCAGCAGCCAAGAGGCGAGGACCTACGAGCAGTACTTC,CASSQEARTYEQYF
14,NA,TRBJ1-1,TRBV5-1,NA,TGCGCCAGCAGCTTTGGAGGGCTAGGGACTGAAGCTTTCTTT,CASSFGGLGTEAFF
14,NA,TRBJ1-2,TRBV7-3,NA,TGTGCCAGCAGCTTAGAGGGCCAAGTCTATGGCTACACCTTC,CASSLEGQVYGYTF
14,NA,TRBJ1-2,TRBV5-1,NA,TGCGCCAGCAGCTTGGATAATACTAACTATGGCTACACCTTC,CASSLDNTNYGYTF
14,NA,TRBJ2-5,TRBV18,NA,TGTGCCAGCTCACCTTCTTCAGTAATGGAGACCCAGTACTTC,CASSPSSVMETQYF
16,few,TRBJ2-1,TRBV9,TRBD1,TGTGCCAGCAGCCTCCGGGACAGGGGGCGCACGGATGAGCAGTTCTTC,CASSLRDRGRTDEQFF
14,NA,TRBJ1-2,TRBV6-6,NA,TGTGCCAGCAGTTCCACCTCGCCGGACTATGGCTACACCTTC,CASSSTSPDYGYTF
10,NA,TRBJ1-2,TRBV28,NA,TGTGCCAGCAGTTCCCGGACAGCAACCTTC,CASSSRTATF
15,NA,TRBJ2-3,TRBV18,TRBD1,TGTGCCAGCTCATCGGGACAGACTCTCACAGATACGCAGTATTTT,CASSSGQTLTDTQYF
17,NA,TRBJ2-3,TRBV7-3,NA,TGTGCCAGCAGCTTATCCCCCCCCAACCCCTACACAGATACGCAGTATTTT,CASSLSPPNPYTDTQYF
15,few,TRBJ2-7,TRBV5-1,NA,TGCGCCAGCAGCTTGGAAATCGCCAGGGCCTACGAGCAGTACTTC,CASSLEIARAYEQYF
15,once,TRBJ2-7,TRBV28,TRBD2,TGTGCCACCCGACTAGCGGGAGGCATCTCCTACGAGCAGTACTTC,CATRLAGGISYEQYF
13,NA,TRBJ2-1,TRBV10-2,NA,TGCGCCAGCAGTGATTCGGGATACAATGAGCAGTTCTTC,CASSDSGYNEQFF
15,NA,TRBJ2-1,TRBV3-1/TRBV3-2,TRBD2,TGTGCCAGCTGGGAGCGGGGGAGCTCCTACAATGAGCAGTTCTTC,CASWERGSSYNEQFF
15,few,TRBJ2-5,TRBV11-3,NA,TGTGCCAGCAGCCCCCGTCAGGGTGGGCGAGAGACCCAGTACTTC,CASSPRQGGRETQYF
15,NA,TRBJ1-2,TRBV5-5,TRBD1,TGTGCCAGCAGCCCGGGGGACAGGGGGTACATTGGCTACACCTTC,CASSPGDRGYIGYTF
15,few,TRBJ2-7,TRBV12-5,NA,TGTGCTAGTGGTTCCAACAGACTAGGACCCTACGAGCAGTACTTC,CASGSNRLGPYEQYF
15,NA,TRBJ2-1,TRBV5-1,NA,TGCGCCAGCTTCTTACAGGGATCGCCATACAATGAGCAGTTCTTC,CASFLQGSPYNEQFF
15,NA,TRBJ2-3,TRBV27,TRBD1,TGTGCCAGCAGTTTCGGGACAGGGGGCACAGATACGCAGTATTTT,CASSFGTGGTDTQYF
16,NA,TRBJ2-2,TRBV6-2/TRBV6-3,TRBD2,TGTGCCAGCACCCCCGGGAGGGGGACGAACACCGGGGAGCTGTTTTTT,CASTPGRGTNTGELFF
16,NA,TRBJ2-3,TRBV7-3,TRBD2,TGTGCCAGCAGCTCGGGACTAGCGGGGGGGCCAGGCACGCAGTATTTT,CASSSGLAGGPGTQYF
16,NA,TRBJ1-4,TRBV2,NA,TGTGCCAGCAGTGCTGCCCGGAGGGGAGGGGACGAAAAACTGTTTTTT,CASSAARRGGDEKLFF
14,NA,TRBJ2-7,TRBV7-2,TRBD1,TGTGCCAGCAGCTACCACGGGACAGACTACGAGCAGTACTTC,CASSYHGTDYEQYF
13,NA,TRBJ1-6,TRBV12-3/TRBV12-4,TRBD1,TGTGCCAGCAGTCCGTCGACAGGGCAACCCCTCCACTTT,CASSPSTGQPLHF
13,NA,TRBJ2-2,TRBV12-3/TRBV12-4,NA,TGTGCCAGCACTTCCTGGGACATTGGGGAGCTGTTTTTT,CASTSWDIGELFF
17,NA,TRBJ1-5,TRBV18,TRBD1,TGTGCCAGCTCACCACCACAGGGGGAATTCAGCAATCAGCCCCAGCATTTT,CASSPPQGEFSNQPQHF
16,NA,TRBJ2-1,TRBV6-1,TRBD2,TGTGCCAGCAGTGAAGTACTAGCGGGCTCCTACAATGAGCAGTTCTTC,CASSEVLAGSYNEQFF